Shown below are 22 T cell receptor beta chains from a single sample sequenced in a study of technical replicates of blood from a handful of donors. Data came from immunoSEQ multiplex PCR; TCRdb stores just in-frame clones and leaves some out. Seen here are tens of thousands of clones, 80% to 95% observed once, and the top ten hold about 4.5%. Sample: PBMCs. The receptor source for this set is a human donor in good health. Some clones in this sample may be carry-over from other donors' samples.

The V call is TRBV7-2, the J call TRBJ1-4, with 9 bases that match TRBD1. CDR3 length: 13 amino acids. J was trimmed by 8 bases and V by 5 bases; bases with no gene match: 3. The germline CDR1 and CDR2 sequences are SGHTA and FQGNSA. The CDR3 DNA reads TGTGCCAGCAGCCGGGACAGGGCGGAAAAACTGTTTTTT. Its translation is CASSRDRAEKLFF.

This chain joins TRBV28 and TRBJ1-4; D unclear. Germline V gene data show CDR1 as MDHEN and CDR2 as SYDVKM. Trimming took 6 bases from V and 2 from J, leaving 16 bases between them. This CDR3 comprises 16 residues. The CDR3 loop is CASRPDKAGTNEKLFF. The CDR3 coding sequence is TGTGCCAGCAGACCCGACAAGGCGGGCACTAATGAAAAACTGTTTTTT. Complete variable domain (other parts from reference TRBV28 and TRBJ1-4): DVKVTQSSRYLVKRTGEKVFLECVQDMDHENMFWYRQDPGLGLRLIYFSYDVKMKEKGDIPEGYSVSREKKERFSLILESASTNQTSMYLCASRPDKAGTNEKLFFGSGTQLSVL.

The chain has TRBV9 and TRBJ1-2; no clear D gene. Germline V lookup: CDR1 SGDLS, CDR2 YYNGEE. The V gene lost 3 bases and the J gene lost 8 bases, with 23 bases spanning the gap. The CDR3 is 16 amino acids. The CDR3 bases are TGTGCCAGCAGCGAGCCCCCGGGGATCATTTCGGGGGGCTACACCTTC. This translates into CASSEPPGIISGGYTF.

About this clone itself: The same CDR3 arises from other DNA sequences in this sample as well. The V gene is TRBV5-1, the J gene TRBJ2-1; TRBD2 matches at 12 bases. V lost 2 bases and J lost 7; bases outside the gene matches: 1. Germline V gene data show CDR1 as SGHRS and CDR2 as YFSETQ. This CDR3 has 14 amino acids. CDR3 nucleotide sequence: TGCGCCAGCAGCTTCCTAGCGGGAGGGAATGAGCAGTTCTTC. Translated: CASSFLAGGNEQFF.

By sample share, this clone is medium-sized. The J gene is TRBJ2-3, the V gene TRBV4-2, with 16 bases lining up with TRBD2. This CDR3 contains 16 residues. The trim removed 5 bases at V and 4 bases at J, leaving 3 bases unmatched. Germline V lookup: CDR1 LGHNA, CDR2 YNFKEQ. The CDR3 bases are TGTGCCAGCAGCTTTGGGACTAGCGGGGGGGCAGATACGCAGTATTTT. Translation gives CASSFGTSGGADTQYF.

The chain has TRBV7-9 and TRBJ1-4, with D unresolved. This CDR3 has 14 amino acids. The germline CDR1 and CDR2 sequences are SEHNR and FQNEAQ (reference sequence). Trimming took 5 bases from V and 8 from J, leaving 15 bases between them. The CDR3 DNA sequence: TGTGCCAGCAGCGTCGCGGGCCCGGGGGAAAAACTGTTTTTT. The encoded protein is CASSVAGPGEKLFF.

The genes are TRBV5-1 and TRBJ2-1; 10 nucleotides match TRBD2. The junction had 4 bases not matched to a gene; V was cut back by 1 base and J by 6 bases. The CDR3 extends over 15 amino acids. Germline V gene data show CDR1 as SGHRS and CDR2 as YFSETQ. In nucleotides, the CDR3 is TGCGCCAGCAGCTTGACTAGCGGGGCCCTCAATGAGCAGTTCTTC. This sequence encodes CASSLTSGALNEQFF.

By share of the sample, this clone is medium-sized. V is TRBV5-5 and J is TRBJ1-1; 8 nucleotides match TRBD1. The CDR3 is made up of 13 amino acids. Germline V gene lookup returns CDR1 SGHKS and CDR2 YYEKEE (reference sequence). Trimming at V came to 1 base and at J to 5 bases, leaving 1 base not matched to a gene. The CDR3 protein is CASSLNRGTEAFF. The CDR3, as DNA: TGTGCCAGCAGCTTGAACAGGGGGACTGAAGCTTTCTTT.

The rearrangement links TRBV4-2 to TRBJ2-3; 11 nucleotides line up with TRBD2. After removal of 7 bases from V and 0 bases from J, the junction contained 3 bases not matched to a gene. CDR3 length: 15 residues. Germline V gene sequence: CDR1 LGHNA, CDR2 YNFKEQ. CDR3 region: CASKVAGGSTDTQYF. The CDR3 DNA follows: TGTGCCAGCAAAGTAGCGGGGGGGAGCACAGATACGCAGTATTTT.

The CDR3 nucleotides read TGTGCCAGCAGCTTAACTAGCGGGGGCTCGTACGAGCAGTACTTC. It specifies CASSLTSGGSYEQYF. The V call is TRBV7-2, the J call TRBJ2-7, with 11 bases fitting TRBD2. The germline CDR1 and CDR2 sequences are SGHTA and FQGNSA. The CDR3 covers 15 residues. The V segment lost 2 bases and the J segment 4 bases; nucleotides outside the gene matches: 4.

The J gene is TRBJ2-5, the V gene TRBV4-3, with no clear D. The CDR3 loop spans 15 amino acids. Germline V lookup: CDR1 LGHNA, CDR2 YSLEER. V was pared by 1 base and J by 1 base, with 10 bases between. Here the CDR3 DNA reads TGCGCCAGCAGCCAAGGAGAACTACCCCAAGAGACCCAGTACTTC. This sequence encodes CASSQGELPQETQYF.

This chain joins TRBV5-6 and TRBJ1-3, with 8 bases fitting TRBD1. The CDR3 has 16 amino acids. The V gene end was trimmed by 4 bases and the J gene end by 1 base; junction bases not matched to a gene: 7. CDR1 and CDR2 from the germline V gene are SGHDT and YYEEEE. CDR3: CASSLDRAASGNTIYF. The CDR3 coding sequence is TGTGCCAGCAGCCTGGACAGGGCGGCATCTGGAAACACCATATATTTT.

The CDR3 DNA follows: TGTGCCAGCAGCCTTAAGACAGGGGGAAGTTCGAACACCGGGGAGCTGTTTTTT. This translates into CASSLKTGGSSNTGELFF. The rearrangement joins TRBV4-2 to TRBJ2-2, with 9 bases that match TRBD1. V gave up 4 bases and J gave up 0 bases; unmatched junction bases: 9. Germline CDR1 reads LGHNA; CDR2 reads YNFKEQ. The length of the CDR3 is 18 residues.

This clone was counted a few times. V and J are TRBV5-1 and TRBJ2-5; 15 bases fit TRBD2. The CDR3 loop spans 15 amino acids. Germline V lookup: CDR1 SGHRS, CDR2 YFSETQ. With V trimmed by 4 bases and J by 4 bases, 2 bases remained unmatched. This CDR3 is CASSEGLAGGETQYF. The CDR3 coding sequence is TGCGCCAGCAGCGAGGGACTAGCGGGAGGAGAGACCCAGTACTTC.

The chain combines TRBV4-1 with TRBJ2-1, with TRBD2 identical over 9 bases. V lost 0 bases, J lost 8 bases, and 8 bases stayed unmatched. CDR1 and CDR2 (germline): MGHRA, YSYEKL. CDR3 length: 16 residues. CDR3 residues: CASSQEGAGGRHEQFF. In nucleotides, the CDR3 is TGCGCCAGCAGCCAAGAGGGAGCGGGGGGTAGGCATGAGCAGTTCTTC.

V gene TRBV5-1 combines with J gene TRBJ2-1; D is possibly TRBD1 (5 bases). The V gene lost 4 bases and the J gene lost 6 bases, with 8 bases spanning the gap. The CDR3 is 12 amino acids. Germline V lookup: CDR1 SGHRS, CDR2 YFSETQ. DNA of the CDR3: TGCGCCAGCAGCCTTGGGGCCAATGAGCAGTTCTTC. Encoded protein: CASSLGANEQFF.

The chain joins TRBV7-2 to TRBJ2-3, with D maybe TRBD2 (6 bases). The CDR3 extends over 13 amino acids. In germline, CDR1 is SGHTA, CDR2 FQGNSA. V gave up 5 bases and J gave up 2 bases, with 8 bases separating them. The CDR3 region is CASSLGLTDTQYF. The CDR3 DNA reads TGTGCCAGCAGCCTGGGACTCACAGATACGCAGTATTTT.

The V gene is TRBV4-3, the J gene TRBJ1-2; tentatively, D is TRBD1 (5 bases). CDR3 size: 13 residues. V was pared by 0 bases and J by 8 bases, with 10 bases between. Germline CDR1 reads LGHNA; CDR2 reads YSLEER. In nucleotides, the CDR3 is TGCGCCAGCAGCCAAGATTGGCAGGGAGGCTACACCTTC. Residues: CASSQDWQGGYTF.

A few counts support this clone. The rearrangement links TRBV7-9 to TRBJ2-2; a possible D gene is TRBD1 (6 bases). Germline values: CDR1 SEHNR, CDR2 FQNEAQ (reference sequence). V gave up 1 base and J gave up 0 bases, with 12 bases separating them. This CDR3 spans 17 amino acids. The CDR3 loop reads CASSLVGGQTNTGELFF. The CDR3 DNA reads TGTGCCAGCAGCTTAGTTGGAGGACAGACGAACACCGGGGAGCTGTTTTTT.

The CDR3 nucleotides are TGTGCCAGTAGCGACCGGACTAGCGCCTCCTACGAGCAGTACTTC. Protein: CASSDRTSASYEQYF. V and J are TRBV19 and TRBJ2-7, with TRBD2 matching over 9 bases. Per the germline V gene, CDR1 is LNHDA and CDR2 is SQIVND (reference sequence). The CDR3 contains 15 residues. J gave up 0 bases and V 6 bases, and 6 bases lay outside the gene matches.

This clone has only one observation. This chain joins TRBV6-5 and TRBJ2-2, with 7 bases fitting TRBD2. V lost 2 bases, J lost 2 bases, and 2 bases stayed unmatched. Germline CDR1 MNHEY, CDR2 SVGAGI. The CDR3 extends over 15 amino acids. The CDR3 DNA reads TGTGCCAGCAGTTACAGCGGGGAAAACACCGGGGAGCTGTTTTTT. Translated: CASSYSGENTGELFF.

The chain carries TRBV5-1 and TRBJ2-5, with D possibly being TRBD1 (5 bases). Germline V gives CDR1 SGHRS, CDR2 YFSETQ. V was trimmed by 0 bases and J by 2 bases, leaving 8 bases between them. CDR3 length: 14 amino acids. The DNA for the CDR3 is TGCGCCAGCAGCTTGGAGACAGTACAAGAGACCCAGTACTTC. It yields the protein CASSLETVQETQYF.